These 14 T cell receptor beta chains originate from one sample sequenced in a study of blood T cell repertoires in COVID-19. This table comes from immunoSEQ multiplex PCR, and its TCRdb copy is limited to in-frame clones, with some not included. The sample carries more than 200,000 clones, roughly nine tenths recorded once. Sequencing was carried out using PBMCs or T cells enriched from blood (not recorded which). The receptor set was obtained from a man younger than 45 who had recovered from COVID-19.

The chain carries TRBV6-5 and TRBJ1-5, with TRBD1 matching 9 bases. CDR1 is MNHEY, CDR2 SVGAGI, per germline. The junction had 5 bases not matched to a gene; V was cut back by 6 bases and J by 5 bases. CDR3 length equals 14 residues. The CDR3 DNA reads TGTGCCAGCAGCGACGGGACAGGGTATCAGCCCCAGCATTTT. Amino acids: CASSDGTGYQPQHF.

The genes are TRBV11-1 and TRBJ2-1; D remains unclear. The CDR3 totals 13 residues. Germline CDR1 is SGHAT and CDR2 is FQDESV (reference sequence). V was pared by 3 bases and J by 6 bases, with 9 bases between. CDR3 DNA: TGTGCCAGCAGCTTGTCTCTATCCAATGAGCAGTTCTTC. Residues: CASSLSLSNEQFF.

The chain uses TRBV7-3 and TRBJ2-3, with 13 positions matching TRBD2. The CDR3 is 15 amino acids. Trimming cost V 5 bases and J 3 bases; bases outside gene matches: 2. Germline loops: CDR1 SGHTA, CDR2 FQGTGA. CDR3: CASSAGLAGTDTQYF. In nucleotides, the CDR3 is TGTGCCAGCAGCGCGGGACTAGCGGGGACAGATACGCAGTATTTT.

This clone was found once. The genes are TRBV2 and TRBJ2-7, with 7 bases that match TRBD1. Looked up from germline, CDR1 is SNHLY and CDR2 is FYNNEI. The length of the CDR3 is 15 residues. The J segment lost 4 bases and the V segment lost 5 bases, leaving 11 bases of the junction unmatched. The DNA of the CDR3 is TGTGCCAGCAGTCCGGACAGGCACTCACTTTACGAGCAGTACTTC. Translation gives CASSPDRHSLYEQYF.

The chain recombines TRBV29-1 with TRBJ1-1, with D tentatively TRBD1 (6 bases). Germline CDR1 reads SQVTM; CDR2 reads ANQGSEA. The CDR3 is 14 amino acids. Trimming removed 8 bases from V and 4 bases from J, with 20 bases in between. The CDR3: CSSSIGGEGTEAFF. The CDR3 nucleotides read TGCAGCTCTAGTATTGGGGGCGAGGGCACTGAAGCTTTCTTT.

CDR3 nucleotide sequence: TGCAGCGTTGAAATACTAGACTCCGCAGAGACCCAGTACTTC. It specifies CSVEILDSAETQYF. The gene calls are TRBV29-1 and TRBJ2-5; D perhaps matches TRBD2 (5 bases). The CDR3 runs to 14 residues. The V gene lost 2 bases and the J gene lost 4 bases, with 14 bases spanning the gap. Germline V gene data show CDR1 as SQVTM and CDR2 as ANQGSEA.

This clone has more than one count but fewer than ten. The genes are TRBV3-1 (or the pseudogene TRBV3-2) and TRBJ1-6; 10 nucleotides line up with TRBD1. Per the germline V gene, CDR1 is LGHDT and CDR2 is YNNKEL (reference sequence). The CDR3 consists of 15 residues. V lost 3 bases to trimming and J lost 5 bases; unmatched junction nucleotides: 1. The CDR3 region is CASSQGQGNNSPLHF. In DNA form, the CDR3 reads TGTGCCAGCAGCCAGGGACAGGGGAATAATTCACCCCTCCACTTT.

The V call is TRBV4-2, the J call TRBJ1-2; 7 bases line up with TRBD1. The ends lost 1 base at V and 0 bases at J; junction bases unmatched: 11. CDR3 length: 18 amino acids. Germline lookup yields CDR1 LGHNA and CDR2 YNFKEQ. In DNA form, the CDR3 reads TGTGCCAGCAGCCAAGCAAGGGGGCGCGGACCATCTAACTATGGCTACACCTTC. Translated: CASSQARGRGPSNYGYTF.

This chain links TRBV30 with TRBJ1-5, with D hard to call. Trimming removed 0 bases from V and 6 bases from J, with 12 bases in between. Germline V gives CDR1 GTSNPN, CDR2 SVGIG (reference sequence). The CDR3 is made up of 14 amino acids. CDR3 in DNA: TGTGCCTGGAGTGTATACGGGTTGGGTCAGCCCCAGCATTTT. This gives the protein CAWSVYGLGQPQHF.

The V and J genes are TRBV12-5 and TRBJ1-1, with TRBD1 identical over 8 bases. This CDR3 comprises 13 residues. V dropped 5 bases and J dropped 6; count of bases not matched to a gene: 5. The germline V gene encodes CDR1 LGHNT and CDR2 FRNRAP. CDR3 amino acids: CASGGQGLAEAFF. CDR3 nucleotides: TGTGCTAGTGGTGGACAGGGTTTGGCTGAAGCTTTCTTT.

The chain has TRBV6-5 and TRBJ1-1; no firm D call. Germline lookup yields CDR1 MNHEY and CDR2 SVGAGI. CDR3 size: 12 residues. Trimming removed 4 bases at V and 1 base at J, with 4 bases between. CDR3 DNA: TGTGCCAGCAGTTTTAAGAACACTGAAGCTTTCTTT. Its translation is CASSFKNTEAFF.

The chain uses TRBV28 and TRBJ1-5; maybe TRBD1 (6 bases). CDR1 is MDHEN, CDR2 SYDVKM, per germline. The CDR3 totals 14 residues. Trimming stripped 6 bases from V and 4 bases from J, with 13 bases between. This chain's CDR3 is CASSLATGNQPQHF. CDR3 in DNA: TGTGCCAGCAGCCTGGCCACAGGGAATCAGCCCCAGCATTTT.

The genes are TRBV6-5 and TRBJ2-3; weak D call: TRBD2 (7 bases). Looked up from germline, CDR1 is MNHEY and CDR2 is SVGAGI. The length of the CDR3 is 15 residues. Trimming took 2 bases from V and 5 from J, leaving 14 bases between them. In DNA, the CDR3 is TGTGCCAGCAGTTACAGGGGGGGCGCTGGAGATACGCAGTATTTT. Translation gives CASSYRGGAGDTQYF.

The chain has TRBV5-1 and TRBJ1-1; D perhaps matches TRBD1 (6 bases). The germline gives CDR1 SGHRS, CDR2 YFSETQ. This CDR3 comprises 15 residues. V was cut by 7 bases and J by 1 base, with 17 bases left in between. The CDR3 loop is CASGASQGRNTEAFF. CDR3 nucleotides: TGCGCCAGCGGAGCGTCGCAGGGGAGGAACACTGAAGCTTTCTTT.